The source of this T cell receptor beta chain is a study of blood T cell repertoires in COVID-19. Study-level background: PBMCs, B-cell-depleted T cells, or T cells provided the cDNA or gDNA that made up the material.

Generated by immunoSEQ multiplex PCR, the TCRdb table keeps only in-frame clones and is missing some. The profile shows about 210,000 clones, around 81% of them singletons. Each participant's cohort was designated according to participant-reported clinical history. Concerning this clone: The sample carries other DNA sequences with the same CDR3.

The clonotype was recovered from a man aged 25-40 years with acute COVID-19. The sequenced sample consisted of PBMCs or T cells enriched from blood (not recorded which).

DNA of the CDR3: TGTGCCAGTAGCGGAGCGGGCACCGGGGAGCTGTTTTTT. It encodes CASSGAGTGELFF. The V and J genes are TRBV19 and TRBJ2-2; weak D call: TRBD2 (6 bases). In germline, CDR1 is LNHDA, CDR2 SQIVND (reference sequence). The CDR3 has 13 residues. Trimming took off 6 bases at V and 4 bases at J, with 9 bases between the two ends.